A selection of T cell receptor beta chains follows, all from one sample in a study of cytomegalovirus exposure and HLA in healthy donors. Libraries were prepared by immunoSEQ multiplex PCR; TCRdb keeps only in-frame clonotypes and omits some of them. The sample lists roughly 160,000 clones; 80% were seen once. The source material was PBMCs. These receptors originate from a man aged 25 to 40 in good health and CMV-seronegative. The CDR3 runs from the conserved cysteine through the conserved F or W. Fields, in order: CDR3 DNA, CDR3 protein, D gene, J gene, clone size, V gene. D genes are given only for firm matches. Some rows mark clone size as missing; the rest say once, few, many or name a class of expanded clone.

TGTGCCAGCAGCCCTTTTCAGGTACATCAGCCCCAGCATTTT CASSPFQVHQPQHF . TRBJ1-5 . TRBV6-5
TGTGCCAGCAGCTTCCCTTCGACAGGACTGAACACTGAAGCTTTCTTT CASSFPSTGLNTEAFF . TRBJ1-1 . TRBV13
TGTGCCAGCGCAAGACAAGGCTACACCTTC CASARQGYTF . TRBJ1-2 . TRBV28
TGTGCCAGCAGCTTGGGTCCGGGACAGAATAATGAAAAACTGTTTTTT CASSLGPGQNNEKLFF TRBD1 TRBJ1-4 . TRBV5-4
TGTGCCAGCAGGGGACAGTTAGGGGTTCGAGGCTACACCTTC CASRGQLGVRGYTF TRBD1 TRBJ1-2 . TRBV28
TGTGCCAGCAGCCTGACTAGCGGGTCATACGAGCAGTACTTC CASSLTSGSYEQYF TRBD2 TRBJ2-7 few TRBV5-4
TGTGCCATCAGCCAGAGGGGGACAGGCGGAAACACCATATATTTT CAISQRGTGGNTIYF TRBD1 TRBJ1-3 . TRBV10-3
TGTGCCAGCACCCCCGCAGGGGCTCCGCAAGAGCAGTACTTC CASTPAGAPQEQYF . TRBJ2-7 . TRBV9
TGTGCCAGCAGCCCATTCTCCGGGACTAGCGTCTACGAGCAGTACTTC CASSPFSGTSVYEQYF TRBD2 TRBJ2-7 once TRBV7-6
TGTGCCAGCAGTAGGGCGGGAAGAAGTTCTGGGGCCAACGTCCTGACTTTC CASSRAGRSSGANVLTF . TRBJ2-6 once TRBV27
TGTGCCAGCGATGACAGGGAGAGGGATTACACCTTC CASDDRERDYTF TRBD1 TRBJ1-2 few TRBV5-4
TGTGCCAGTAACCCGGGACAGTCGGCCTACGAGCAGTACTTC CASNPGQSAYEQYF TRBD1 TRBJ2-7 . TRBV19
TGTGCCAGCAGCTTGGGAGGGTGGGCACTGTTTTTT CASSLGGWALFF . TRBJ1-4 . TRBV7-9
TGTGCCAGCACCTCGAGTCCGGGGACATACGAGCAGTACTTC CASTSSPGTYEQYF . TRBJ2-7 . TRBV5-6
TGTGCCAGCAGTAGGGGTCTCGGGACAGGGCGGTGGACCCAGTACTTC CASSRGLGTGRWTQYF TRBD1 TRBJ2-5 . TRBV27
TGCGCCAGCAGCCAAGATCAGGGATTCGAGCAGTACTTC CASSQDQGFEQYF . TRBJ2-7 . TRBV4-1
TGCAGCGTCAAGGGGGAGCCGCATTACACTGAAGCTTTCTTT CSVKGEPHYTEAFF . TRBJ1-1 . TRBV29-1
TGTGCCAGCAGCTCGGGACAGTCCTACGAGCAGTACTTC CASSSGQSYEQYF TRBD1 TRBJ2-7 . TRBV7-9
TGTGCCAGCAGTTACTCGGGGGGGGCTCAGCCCCAGCATTTT CASSYSGGAQPQHF . TRBJ1-5 . TRBV6-5
TGTGCCAGCAGTTCTCTTGGGGAGACCTCCTACGAGCAGTACTTC CASSSLGETSYEQYF . TRBJ2-7 . TRBV2
TGTGCCAGCAGGTCGACAGCCTTGACTCAGCCCCAGCATTTT CASRSTALTQPQHF . TRBJ1-5 . TRBV6-5
TGTGCCAGCAGTTACTTCTCCGGCGGCGGGGAGCTGTTTTTT CASSYFSGGGELFF . TRBJ2-2 . TRBV6-5
TGTGCCAGTAGTCTGACTAGCGGCACCGGGGAGCTGTTTTTT CASSLTSGTGELFF TRBD2 TRBJ2-2 . TRBV19
TGCGCCAGCAGCCACCAGGGGGTCACTGAAGCTTTCTTT CASSHQGVTEAFF TRBD1 TRBJ1-1 . TRBV4-1
TGTGCCAGCAGCTCGATGGAAGAGGGCTCTGGGGCCAACGTCCTGACTTTC CASSSMEEGSGANVLTF . TRBJ2-6 . TRBV7-9
TGCGCCAGCAGTCAATCAAAGGGGTGGGACACTGAAGCTTTCTTT CASSQSKGWDTEAFF . TRBJ1-1 . TRBV23-1
TGTGCCAGCAGCTTAGCCCACGGACTAGTCGGTGATAATGAGCAGTTCTTC CASSLAHGLVGDNEQFF TRBD2 TRBJ2-1 few TRBV7-9
TGTGCCAGCAGTGGGGGGACAGGGGACACCTATACCACAGATACGCAGTATTTT CASSGGTGDTYTTDTQYF TRBD1 TRBJ2-3 . TRBV11-1
TGTGCCAGCAGTTACAGGGGAAGCAATCAGCCCCAGCATTTT CASSYRGSNQPQHF . TRBJ1-5 . TRBV6-6
TGTGCCAGCAGTTCCCCAGGGGATAGCAATCAGCCCCAGCATTTT CASSSPGDSNQPQHF . TRBJ1-5 . TRBV28
TGTGCCTGGAGTGTACTGTCCGGAGCTGAAGCTTTCTTT CAWSVLSGAEAFF . TRBJ1-1 . TRBV30
TGTGCCAGCAGGGAACTAGCGGGGGGGGGAGCCGGGGAGCTGTTTTTT CASRELAGGGAGELFF TRBD2 TRBJ2-2 . TRBV2
TGTGCCAGCAGCCTTGACAGTGCTGGAAACACCATATATTTT CASSLDSAGNTIYF . TRBJ1-3 . TRBV7-3
TGTGCCAGCAGCACAGGGGTTGTGGTTAACGAGCAGTACTTC CASSTGVVVNEQYF TRBD1 TRBJ2-7 . TRBV7-2